This paragraph reports one TCR beta chain. Every patient relapsed after autologous stem cell transplantation, and brentuximab vedotin exposure varied. Profiled with immunoSEQ multiplex PCR; TCRdb holds only in-frame clones, not every one. Of more than 13,000 clones in the sample, 75% to 85% are singletons; the top ten hold around 25%. V trimming: 5 bases; J trimming: 6 bases; junction bases outside the gene matches: 6. Germline CDR1 SGDLS, CDR2 YYNGEE. This CDR3 is built from 15 residues. This specimen comes from a study of PD-1 blockade in classical Hodgkin lymphoma. This chain joins TRBV9 and TRBJ2-1; 12 nucleotides agree with TRBD2. The receptor was isolated from a human donor with classical Hodgkin lymphoma. The input for sequencing was peripheral blood mononuclear cells (PBMCs), taken before the second cycle of nivolumab. The CDR3 spells CASSTASGGANEQFF. For the CDR3, the DNA is TGTGCCAGCAGTACAGCTAGCGGGGGGGCCAATGAGCAGTTCTTC. Variable domain in full (rest from reference TRBV9 and TRBJ2-1): DSGVTQTPKHLITATGQRVTLRCSPRSGDLSVYWYQQSLDQGLQFLIQYYNGEERAKGNILERFSAQQFPDLHSELNLSSLELGDSALYFCASSTASGGANEQFFGPGTRLTVL.